These 15 T cell receptor beta chains originate from one sample sequenced in a study of cytomegalovirus exposure and HLA in healthy donors. The method was immunoSEQ multiplex PCR; TCRdb's version includes in-frame clones alone and lacks a portion of them. The data hold about 53,000 clones, with 92% observed a single time. The sample comprised PBMCs. The origin of the receptors is a man aged 18 to 30 in good health and CMV-seronegative.

This clone has more than one count but fewer than ten. The V call is TRBV19, the J call TRBJ1-2; 8 nucleotides match TRBD1. Germline-derived CDR1 and CDR2 are LNHDA and SQIVND (reference sequence). CDR3 length: 13 amino acids. With V trimmed by 7 bases and J by 4 bases, 5 bases remained unmatched. The CDR3 sequence is CASTGQGPYGYTF. The CDR3, as DNA: TGTGCCAGTACCGGACAGGGTCCCTATGGCTACACCTTC.

CDR3 sequence (DNA): TGTGCCAGTAGTACTGGGACTAGCCTGAGCACAGATACGCAGTATTTT. This codes for CASSTGTSLSTDTQYF. The V call is TRBV19, the J call TRBJ2-3; TRBD2 agrees at 9 bases. Germline V gives CDR1 LNHDA, CDR2 SQIVND (reference sequence). This CDR3 region has 16 residues. J was trimmed by 0 bases and V by 4 bases; bases with no gene match: 5.

V usage is TRBV4-2 and J usage is TRBJ1-2, with D perhaps TRBD1 (5 bases). CDR1 is LGHNA, CDR2 YNFKEQ, per germline. The CDR3 extends over 16 amino acids. The V gene lost 0 bases and the J gene lost 4 bases, with 15 bases spanning the gap. CDR3 coding DNA: TGTGCCAGCAGCCAAGATTTCATTGGCGGGGGCTATGGCTACACCTTC. Translating it yields CASSQDFIGGGYGYTF.

This clone appeared once. The chain has TRBV2 and TRBJ2-3; no clear D gene. Trimming removed 4 bases from V and 5 bases from J, with 10 bases in between. The CDR3 length is 13 residues. Looked up from germline, CDR1 is SNHLY and CDR2 is FYNNEI. The CDR3 here is CASSVLDVDTQYF. In DNA form, the CDR3 reads TGTGCCAGCAGTGTCCTAGACGTAGATACGCAGTATTTT.

This clone appeared a few times. The chain couples TRBV11-2 to TRBJ1-1; no definite D call. The germline V gene has CDR1 SGHAT and CDR2 FQNNGV. The germline V and J ends were trimmed by 5 bases and 1 base, with 14 bases remaining between them. This CDR3 comprises 15 residues. The CDR3 protein is CASSPIGVQNTEAFF. The DNA for the CDR3 is TGTGCCAGCAGCCCCATCGGAGTTCAGAACACTGAAGCTTTCTTT.

In DNA, the CDR3 is TGTGCCAGCAGTGAAGCGCTTCTAGGTCACGAGCAGTACTTC. The encoded protein is CASSEALLGHEQYF. The J gene is TRBJ2-7, the V gene TRBV27; D unclear. Trimming removed 5 bases from V and 5 bases from J, with 16 bases in between. The CDR3 spans 14 residues. The germline CDR1 and CDR2 sequences are MNHEY and SMNVEV (reference sequence).

This chain links TRBV7-8 with TRBJ1-6; 8 bases match TRBD1. CDR3 size: 14 residues. The junction had 4 bases not matched to a gene; V was cut back by 5 bases and J by 7 bases. Germline-derived CDR1 and CDR2 are SGHVS and FQNEAQ. CDR3 DNA: TGTGCCAGCAGCGAGGACAGGGAAAATTCACCCCTCCACTTT. This encodes CASSEDRENSPLHF.

This chain joins TRBV5-1 and TRBJ1-2; a possible D gene is TRBD1 (5 bases). Germline V gives CDR1 SGHRS, CDR2 YFSETQ. The CDR3 extends over 13 amino acids. Trimming stripped 4 bases from V and 8 bases from J, with 15 bases between. CDR3 DNA sequence: TGCGCCAGCAGCCCGCAGGGTCAACGGGGCTACACCTTC. As protein: CASSPQGQRGYTF.

The chain carries TRBV2 and TRBJ2-1; TRBD2 aligns across 8 bases. This CDR3 contains 14 residues. In germline, CDR1 is SNHLY, CDR2 FYNNEI. V gave up 4 bases and J gave up 7 bases; unmatched junction bases: 6. This CDR3 reads CASSVLAGPNEQFF. The CDR3 bases are TGTGCCAGCAGTGTGTTAGCGGGACCAAATGAGCAGTTCTTC. The variable domain in full, with the rest retrieved from reference TRBV2 and TRBJ2-1, is EPEVTQTPSHQVTQMGQEVILRCVPISNHLYFYWYRQILGQKVEFLVSFYNNEISEKSEIFDDQFSVERPDGSNFTLKIRSTKLEDSAMYFCASSVLAGPNEQFFGPGTRLTVL.

The chain couples TRBV7-8 to TRBJ2-1; tentative D call: TRBD1 (6 bases). V dropped 5 bases and J dropped 4 bases, with 18 bases sitting between them. CDR3 length: 16 residues. Per germline, CDR1 SGHVS and CDR2 FQNEAQ. CDR3 bases: TGTGCCAGCAGCCCACGTGGGGGCCAACCTTACAATGAGCAGTTCTTC. It encodes CASSPRGGQPYNEQFF. Drawing the rest from reference TRBV7-8 and TRBJ2-1, the complete variable domain is GAGVSQSPRYKVAKRGQDVALRCDPISGHVSLFWYQQALGQGPEFLTYFQNEAQLDKSGLPSDRFFAERPEGSVSTLKIQRTQQEDSAVYLCASSPRGGQPYNEQFFGPGTRLTVL.

CDR3 in amino acids: CASRPIRGTTDTQYF. The DNA for the CDR3 is TGTGCCAGCAGACCAATACGGGGGACCACAGATACGCAGTATTTT. The rearrangement joins TRBV6-6 to TRBJ2-3, with D possibly being TRBD2 (6 bases). V was pared by 6 bases and J by 2 bases, with 15 bases between. This CDR3 contains 15 residues. CDR1 is MNHNY and CDR2 is SVGAGI in the germline V gene (reference sequence).

The chain has TRBV27 and TRBJ1-2; D unclear. V was clipped by 3 bases and J by 8 bases, with 13 bases between them. CDR1 and CDR2 (germline): MNHEY, SMNVEV (reference sequence). This CDR3 region has 13 residues. CDR3 DNA: TGTGCCAGCAGTTTTCGGAGGGCGGGCGGCTACACCTTC. This translates into CASSFRRAGGYTF.

The rearrangement links TRBV4-2 to TRBJ2-7, with 7 bases aligning to TRBD2. Germline-derived CDR1 and CDR2 are LGHNA and YNFKEQ. Germline trimming cut 1 base from V and 4 bases from J; bases unmatched to any gene: 7. The CDR3 length is 15 residues. CDR3 in amino acids: CASSQGGGRSYEQYF. The CDR3 DNA follows: TGTGCCAGCAGCCAAGGGGGCGGGAGATCGTACGAGCAGTACTTC.

The chain joins TRBV6-6 to TRBJ2-7; unclear D gene. V was pared by 0 bases and J by 6 bases, with 12 bases between. The CDR3 runs 14 residues. From germline, CDR1 is MNHNY and CDR2 SVGAGI (reference sequence). CDR3 amino acids: CASSYSTPGSEQYF. The CDR3 DNA is TGTGCCAGCAGTTACTCGACGCCAGGTAGCGAGCAGTACTTC.

The count of this clone is one. This chain links TRBV9 with TRBJ2-3; possible D gene TRBD2, 6 bases. The CDR3 has 14 residues. CDR1 and CDR2 from the germline V gene are SGDLS and YYNGEE. V lost 2 bases to trimming and J lost 4 bases, with 11 bases between them. The CDR3 is CASSVGGNADTQYF. The CDR3 DNA follows: TGTGCCAGCAGCGTGGGCGGGAACGCAGATACGCAGTATTTT.